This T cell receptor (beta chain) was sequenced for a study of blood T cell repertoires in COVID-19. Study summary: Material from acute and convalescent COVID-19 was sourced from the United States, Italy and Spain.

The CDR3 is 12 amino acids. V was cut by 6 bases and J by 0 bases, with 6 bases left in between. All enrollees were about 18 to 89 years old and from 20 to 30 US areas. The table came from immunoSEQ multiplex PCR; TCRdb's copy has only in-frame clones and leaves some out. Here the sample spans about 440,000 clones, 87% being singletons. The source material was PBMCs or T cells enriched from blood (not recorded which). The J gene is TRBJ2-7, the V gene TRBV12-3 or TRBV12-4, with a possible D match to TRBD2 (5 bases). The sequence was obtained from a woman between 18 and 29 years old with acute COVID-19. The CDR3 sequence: CASSTSSYEQYF. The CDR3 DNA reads TGTGCCAGCAGCACTAGCTCCTACGAGCAGTACTTC.